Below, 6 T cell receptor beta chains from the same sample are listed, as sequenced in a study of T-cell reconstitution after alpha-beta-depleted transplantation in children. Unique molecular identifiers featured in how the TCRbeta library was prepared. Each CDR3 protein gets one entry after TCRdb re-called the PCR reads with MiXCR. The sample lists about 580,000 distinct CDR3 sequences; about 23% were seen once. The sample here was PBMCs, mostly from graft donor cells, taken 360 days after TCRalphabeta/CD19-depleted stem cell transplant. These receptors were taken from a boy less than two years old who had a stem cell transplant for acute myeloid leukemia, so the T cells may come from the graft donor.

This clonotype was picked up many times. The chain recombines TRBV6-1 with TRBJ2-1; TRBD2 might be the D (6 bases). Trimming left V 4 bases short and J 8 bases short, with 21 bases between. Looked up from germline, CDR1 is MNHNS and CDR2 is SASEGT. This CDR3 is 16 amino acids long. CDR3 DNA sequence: TGTGCCAGCAGTGCCCTTCCGGGACTTCGCGTCTATGAGCAGTTCTTC. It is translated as CASSALPGLRVYEQFF.

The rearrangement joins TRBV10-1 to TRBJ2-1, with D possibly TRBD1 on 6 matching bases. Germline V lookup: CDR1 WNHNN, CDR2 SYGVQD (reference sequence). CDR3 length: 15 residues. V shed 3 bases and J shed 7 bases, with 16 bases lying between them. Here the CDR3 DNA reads TGCGCCAGCAGTGAAGTGGCCCCAACAGGGAATGAGCAGTTCTTC. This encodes CASSEVAPTGNEQFF.

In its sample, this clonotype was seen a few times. The CDR3 nucleotides are TGTGCCAGCAGCTCGGACGGAGGCAATCAGCCCCAGCATTTT. Amino acids: CASSSDGGNQPQHF. The chain employs TRBV7-6 and TRBJ1-5; D not certain. Germline CDR1 SGHVS, CDR2 FNYEAQ. V dropped 4 bases and J dropped 2 bases, with 9 bases sitting between them. The CDR3 contains 14 residues.

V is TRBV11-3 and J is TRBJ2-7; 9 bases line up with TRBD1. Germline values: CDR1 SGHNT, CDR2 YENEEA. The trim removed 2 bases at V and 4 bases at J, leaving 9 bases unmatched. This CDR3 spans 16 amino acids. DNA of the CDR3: TGTGCCAGCAGCTTACCTCTCCGGGACAGGGAGTACGAGCAGTACGTC. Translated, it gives CASSLPLRDREYEQYV.

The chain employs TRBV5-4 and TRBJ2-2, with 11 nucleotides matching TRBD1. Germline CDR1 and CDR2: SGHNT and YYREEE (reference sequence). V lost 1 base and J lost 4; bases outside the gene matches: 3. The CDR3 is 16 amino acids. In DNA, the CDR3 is TGTGCCAGCAGCTTGCGGGACAGGGGGAGCACCGGGGAGCTGTTTTTT. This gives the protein CASSLRDRGSTGELFF.

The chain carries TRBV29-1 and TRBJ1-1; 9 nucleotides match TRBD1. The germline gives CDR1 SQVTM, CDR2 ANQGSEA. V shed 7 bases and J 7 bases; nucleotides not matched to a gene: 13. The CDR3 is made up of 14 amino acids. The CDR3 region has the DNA TGCAGCGCCCTGACAGGGGGTTATACGCGTGAAGCTTTCTTT. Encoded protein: CSALTGGYTREAFF. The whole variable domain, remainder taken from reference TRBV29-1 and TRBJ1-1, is SAVISQKPSRDICQRGTSLTIQCQVDSQVTMMFWYRQQPGQSLTLIATANQGSEATYESGFVIDKFPISRPNLTFSTLTVSNMSPEDSSIYLCSALTGGYTREAFFGQGTRLTVV.